This entry lists 31 T cell receptor beta chains sequenced from one sample in a study of T cells in Graves' hyperthyroidism and ophthalmopathy. Amplification of TCR beta CDR3 regions used RNA as the template. During a first-round RT-PCR of the TCR CDR3, the HTBI primer set was used. TCRdb re-analysed the multiplex PCR reads in MiXCR, keeping a single row per CDR3 protein. This sample has 500,000 to 650,000 distinct CDR3 sequences, with approximately 14% found just once. Input material: blood. The receptors were gathered from a middle-aged woman with Graves' hyperthyroidism.

This clonotype was seen many times. CDR3 sequence (DNA): TGTGCCACCAGTGACAGGGACTCATTATCGGATGAGCAGTTCTTC. Its translation: CATSDRDSLSDEQFF. V gene TRBV24-1 combines with J gene TRBJ2-1; tentative D call: TRBD2 (6 bases). This CDR3 has 15 residues. Trimming stripped 4 bases from V and 8 bases from J, with 17 bases between. Germline CDR1 and CDR2: KGHDR and SFDVKD.

This clonotype has at least ten counts. V usage is TRBV2 and J usage is TRBJ2-3; D not resolved. V was trimmed by 6 bases and J by 6 bases, leaving 10 bases between them. Germline V lookup: CDR1 SNHLY, CDR2 FYNNEI. The length of the CDR3 is 12 residues. CDR3 DNA sequence: TGTGCCAGCAGCGACACCCGGGATACGCAGTATTTT. Translating it yields CASSDTRDTQYF.

This clonotype was recorded a few times. The chain links TRBV20-1 to TRBJ1-5; D perhaps matches TRBD1 (6 bases). The germline gives CDR1 DFQATT, CDR2 SNEGSKA (reference sequence). The CDR3 sequence is 14 residues long. Trimming shortened V by 6 bases and J by 2 bases, and 14 bases separated the two germline ends. The CDR3 loop is CSASGAGGNQPQHF. CDR3 DNA sequence: TGCAGTGCAAGTGGTGCAGGGGGCAATCAGCCCCAGCATTTT.

With regard to this clonotype: This sequence may be a read error, since a much larger clone differs from it by one base. The chain carries TRBV30 and TRBJ2-1; D not resolved. The CDR3 length is 13 residues. V was cut by 5 bases and J by 6 bases, with 14 bases left in between. Germline V gene sequence: CDR1 GTSNPN, CDR2 SVGIG (reference sequence). CDR3 region: CAWADTPSNEQFF. CDR3 DNA sequence: TGTGCCTGGGCGGATACACCCTCCAATGAGCAGTTCTTC.

The V call is TRBV28, the J call TRBJ1-2; tentatively, D is TRBD1 (6 bases). CDR1 MDHEN and CDR2 SYDVKM come from the germline V gene. This CDR3 has 14 amino acids. Deletions cut 6 bases from V and 4 bases from J, with 15 bases between. The CDR3 coding sequence is TGTGCCAGCAGAGCGTCCGGGACAAGCTATGGCTACACCTTC. The encoded protein is CASRASGTSYGYTF.

The table lists this clonotype with a few counts. This sequence joins TRBV19 and TRBJ2-7; 7 bases align to TRBD1. The junction had 10 bases not matched to a gene; V was cut back by 5 bases and J by 3 bases. CDR3 size: 15 residues. The V gene's germline CDR1 is LNHDA and CDR2 SQIVND (reference sequence). Here the CDR3 DNA reads TGTGCCAGTAGTCAACAAGAGGGGGCGATCTACGAGCAGTACTTC. It translates to CASSQQEGAIYEQYF.

This clonotype was recorded at least ten times. This chain uses TRBV5-1 with TRBJ2-3; D might be TRBD1 (6 bases). V lost 7 bases to trimming and J lost 2 bases, with 17 bases between them. The CDR3 extends over 15 amino acids. CDR1 is SGHRS, CDR2 YFSETQ, per germline. As DNA, the CDR3 is TGCGCCAGCCGAGAGACAGGAGGAACCACAGATACGCAGTATTTT. Protein: CASRETGGTTDTQYF.

There are many counts of this clonotype. The chain is built from TRBV12-3 or TRBV12-4 and TRBJ2-2, with 10 bases fitting TRBD1. The CDR3 runs 16 residues. V was clipped by 6 bases and J by 5 bases; unmatched bases: 9. The CDR3 nucleotides are TGTGCCAGCAGCTCCTCCAGGACAGGGGGGACCGGGGAGCTGTTTTTT. It encodes CASSSSRTGGTGELFF.

This clonotype was detected many times. The V gene is TRBV3-1, the J gene TRBJ2-1; 8 bases map to TRBD1. CDR1 and CDR2 from the germline V gene are LGHDT and YNNKEL (reference sequence). J gave up 5 bases and V 4 bases, and 10 bases lay outside the gene matches. The CDR3 runs to 16 residues. The CDR3 loop reads CASSPQGARGHNEQFF. The CDR3 nucleotides read TGTGCCAGCAGCCCTCAGGGGGCGCGGGGACACAATGAGCAGTTCTTC.

The chain is built from TRBV3-1 and TRBJ2-5, with D perhaps matching TRBD2 (6 bases). V lost 11 bases and J 6 bases, leaving 19 bases between the germline ends. Looked up from germline, CDR1 is LGHDT and CDR2 is YNNKEL (reference sequence). The CDR3 extends over 13 amino acids. The CDR3 reads CASAGEVGKTQYF. CDR3 sequence (DNA): TGTGCCTCAGCCGGGGAGGTAGGAAAGACCCAGTACTTC.

This clonotype was recorded many times. The chain has TRBV11-2 and TRBJ2-1; maybe TRBD2 (6 bases). Germline CDR1 reads SGHAT; CDR2 reads FQNNGV. The CDR3 length is 16 residues. V lost 2 bases and J 3 bases, leaving 14 bases between the germline ends. The CDR3 DNA follows: TGTGCCAGCAGCTTATCGGGACTCCCTTACTACAATGAGCAGTTCTTC. It specifies CASSLSGLPYYNEQFF.

This rearrangement joins TRBV19 to TRBJ2-1; D is perhaps TRBD1 (6 bases). Trimming pared 7 bases from V and 4 bases from J, leaving 11 bases between. CDR3 length: 13 residues. Germline CDR1 LNHDA, CDR2 SQIVND (reference sequence). CDR3 coding DNA: TGTGCCAGTAAACCGGACAGTTACAATGAGCAGTTCTTC. Protein product: CASKPDSYNEQFF.

The table lists this clonotype with many counts. The CDR3 loop is CATSRGPGLNEKLFF. In DNA, the CDR3 is TGTGCCACCAGCAGAGGACCGGGACTTAATGAAAAACTGTTTTTT. The V gene is TRBV15, the J gene TRBJ1-4, with a weak D call TRBD1 (5 bases). Germline V lookup: CDR1 LNHNV, CDR2 YYDKDF (reference sequence). The V and J ends lost 1 base and 4 bases respectively, with 10 bases between them. The CDR3 is 15 residues long.

There are a few counts of this clonotype. The rearrangement uses TRBV5-1 and TRBJ2-7; D ambiguous. The germline V and J ends were trimmed by 5 bases and 6 bases, with 9 bases remaining between them. CDR1 and CDR2 from the germline V gene are SGHRS and YFSETQ. The CDR3 is 11 residues long. The CDR3 nucleotides read TGCGCCAGCAGTTATGACGTCGAGCAGTACTTC. Protein sequence: CASSYDVEQYF.

There are a few counts of this clonotype. This may be a read error: a much more frequent sequence differs by one nucleotide. Since no conserved phenylalanine or tryptophan closes the CDR3, a read error is the likely cause. This chain links TRBV2 with TRBJ2-2; 8 nucleotides match TRBD2. Per the germline V gene, CDR1 is SNHLY and CDR2 is FYNNEI. Trimming cost V 3 bases and J 4 bases; bases outside gene matches: 4. This CDR3 region has 15 residues. CDR3 nucleotides: TGTGCCAGCAGTGAGGCGGGAGGAGGCACCGGGGAGCTGTTTCTT. It encodes CASSEAGGGTGELFL.

As to this clonotype: This may stem from a read error, because a much larger clone lies one nucleotide away. The chain uses TRBV20-1 and TRBJ1-1; 7 nucleotides line up with TRBD1. V shed 6 bases and J 4 bases; nucleotides not matched to a gene: 8. The CDR3 spans 13 residues. CDR1 and CDR2 (germline): DFQATT, SNEGSKA (reference sequence). CDR3 sequence: CSAETGRSTEAFF. The CDR3 DNA is TGCAGTGCGGAGACAGGGCGGAGCACTGAAGCTTTCTTT.

In this sample, this clonotype turned up many times. The V gene is TRBV28, the J gene TRBJ2-4; 9 nucleotides agree with TRBD2. Germline V gene data show CDR1 as MDHEN and CDR2 as SYDVKM. V shed 6 bases, J shed 4 bases, and the junction held 1 base outside the gene matches. This CDR3 is built from 13 residues. CDR3 residues: CASRAGGKNIQYF. As DNA, the CDR3 is TGTGCCAGCAGAGCGGGAGGAAAAAACATTCAGTACTTC.

This chain joins TRBV27 and TRBJ1-4; D is possibly TRBD1 (6 bases). Trimming removed 0 bases at V and 6 bases at J, with 11 bases between. Germline V lookup: CDR1 MNHEY, CDR2 SMNVEV (reference sequence). This CDR3 is 15 amino acids long. CDR3 sequence reads: CASSLSGGRYEKLFF. Here the CDR3 DNA reads TGTGCCAGCAGTTTATCCGGGGGGCGTTATGAAAAACTGTTTTTT.

CDR3 region: CASSSRTGLAKNIQYF. Written as DNA, the CDR3 is TGTGCCAGCTCATCCCGGACAGGGCTAGCCAAAAACATTCAGTACTTC. The chain is built from TRBV18 and TRBJ2-4; 8 bases are a match to TRBD1. V was clipped by 5 bases and J by 0 bases; unmatched bases: 6. The germline gives CDR1 KGHSH, CDR2 LQKENI. This CDR3 contains 16 residues.

This clonotype was counted a few times. V and J are TRBV29-1 and TRBJ2-7, with a weak D call TRBD2 (5 bases). The germline V gene encodes CDR1 SQVTM and CDR2 ANQGSEA. The ends were cut back, 5 bases at V and 0 bases at J, with 35 bases in the middle. The CDR3 has 21 residues. CDR3 DNA: TGCAGCGTTCGCGCCACCCGCGTTTCGGCGTTTGAGGGAAGGGCCTCCTACGAGCAGTACTTC. It is translated as CSVRATRVSAFEGRASYEQYF.

This clonotype was picked up a small number of times. V gene TRBV6-1 combines with J gene TRBJ2-7, with TRBD1 as a possible D gene (6 bases). Germline CDR1 MNHNS, CDR2 SASEGT. The CDR3 spans 14 residues. V lost 2 bases and J lost 2, with 10 bases in between. The CDR3 reads CASSEMSGAYEQYF. CDR3 DNA sequence: TGTGCCAGCAGTGAAATGTCAGGGGCCTACGAGCAGTACTTC.

Remarks on this clonotype: A much bigger clone sits one base away, suggesting this may be a read error. The chain uses TRBV10-3 and TRBJ2-1; 10 positions agree with TRBD2. The CDR3 has 17 amino acids. Looked up from germline, CDR1 is ENHRY and CDR2 is SYGVKD. The CDR3 DNA sequence: TGTGCCATCAGTGAGTCCAGCGGGAGGGGCTCCTACAATGAGCAGTCCTTC. It encodes CAISESSGRGSYNEQSF.

There are many counts of this clonotype. The rearrangement uses TRBV20-1 and TRBJ2-1, with D perhaps TRBD2 (6 bases). The V gene lost 0 bases and the J gene lost 9 bases, with 21 bases spanning the gap. The CDR3 has 16 residues. Germline CDR1 reads DFQATT; CDR2 reads SNEGSKA (reference sequence). The CDR3 region has the DNA TGCAGTGCTAGAGATGGGAACGGGGGAAGCATCGGTGAGCAGTTCTTC. Its translation is CSARDGNGGSIGEQFF.

The chain carries TRBV11-2 and TRBJ1-1; D not resolved. The CDR3 length is 14 residues. The germline V and J ends were trimmed by 4 bases and 0 bases, with 9 bases remaining between them. From germline, CDR1 is SGHAT and CDR2 FQNNGV. The CDR3 protein is CASSSRTVNTEAFF. In DNA form, the CDR3 reads TGTGCCAGCAGCTCACGGACGGTGAACACTGAAGCTTTCTTT.

This clonotype was observed many times. The V gene is TRBV6-1, the J gene TRBJ2-7, with 11 bases matching TRBD1. V was pared by 0 bases and J by 3 bases, with 4 bases of the junction left unmatched. The CDR3 has 16 residues. CDR1 and CDR2 from the germline V gene are MNHNS and SASEGT. CDR3 residues: CASSEAVGTGGYEQYF. In DNA, the CDR3 is TGTGCCAGCAGTGAAGCGGTCGGGACAGGGGGCTACGAGCAGTACTTC.

This clonotype has ten or more counts. This sequence joins TRBV3-1 and TRBJ2-2, with TRBD1 as a possible D gene (6 bases). The CDR3 consists of 15 residues. Trimming removed 8 bases from V and 6 bases from J, with 19 bases in between. Germline loops: CDR1 LGHDT, CDR2 YNNKEL (reference sequence). The CDR3 DNA follows: TGTGCCAGCGGGGCAGGGACATCGTTAGCCGGGGAGCTGTTTTTT. Amino acids: CASGAGTSLAGELFF.

This clonotype was seen more than once but under ten times. V gene TRBV6-5 combines with J gene TRBJ1-4; D is perhaps TRBD1 (5 bases). V gave up 0 bases and J gave up 8 bases, with 10 bases separating them. CDR3 length: 14 residues. CDR1 and CDR2 (germline): MNHEY, SVGAGI. Written as DNA, the CDR3 is TGTGCCAGCAGTTACTCGGACAACGACGAAAAACTGTTTTTT. It is translated as CASSYSDNDEKLFF.

J is TRBJ1-5 and V is TRBV28, with 9 bases fitting TRBD1. This CDR3 has 13 residues. Trimming removed 5 bases from V and 7 bases from J; junction bases left unmatched: 3. Germline V gene sequence: CDR1 MDHEN, CDR2 SYDVKM. The DNA for the CDR3 is TGTGCCAGCAGTAAGGACAGGGGACAGCCCCAGCATTTT. Translated, it gives CASSKDRGQPQHF.

This clonotype was counted at least ten times. This chain uses TRBV6-1 with TRBJ2-1, with D possibly called TRBD1 or TRBD2 (5 bases each). The CDR3 runs to 14 residues. V lost 8 bases to trimming and J lost 0 bases, with 11 bases between them. Germline V lookup: CDR1 MNHNS, CDR2 SASEGT. Here the CDR3 DNA reads TGTGCCAGCGGGACCGTGGGCTCCTACAATGAGCAGTTCTTC. Protein sequence: CASGTVGSYNEQFF.

This clonotype has just a few counts. J is TRBJ2-7 and V is TRBV25-1, with 10 bases lining up with TRBD1. CDR3 length: 15 amino acids. The junction had 2 bases not matched to a gene; V was cut back by 3 bases and J by 0 bases. Germline assignment: CDR1 MGHDK and CDR2 SYGVNS. Here the CDR3 DNA reads TGTGCCAGCAGTGATCGGACAGGGGGCTCCTACGAGCAGTACTTC. Protein product: CASSDRTGGSYEQYF.

The table lists this clonotype with many counts. The chain links TRBV20-1 to TRBJ2-1; D gene ambiguous. The CDR3 runs to 14 residues. V was clipped by 3 bases and J by 0 bases, with 9 bases between them. CDR1 DFQATT and CDR2 SNEGSKA come from the germline V gene (reference sequence). The CDR3 here is CSASFRSSYNEQFF. The CDR3 DNA follows: TGCAGTGCTAGTTTTCGCTCCTCCTACAATGAGCAGTTCTTC.